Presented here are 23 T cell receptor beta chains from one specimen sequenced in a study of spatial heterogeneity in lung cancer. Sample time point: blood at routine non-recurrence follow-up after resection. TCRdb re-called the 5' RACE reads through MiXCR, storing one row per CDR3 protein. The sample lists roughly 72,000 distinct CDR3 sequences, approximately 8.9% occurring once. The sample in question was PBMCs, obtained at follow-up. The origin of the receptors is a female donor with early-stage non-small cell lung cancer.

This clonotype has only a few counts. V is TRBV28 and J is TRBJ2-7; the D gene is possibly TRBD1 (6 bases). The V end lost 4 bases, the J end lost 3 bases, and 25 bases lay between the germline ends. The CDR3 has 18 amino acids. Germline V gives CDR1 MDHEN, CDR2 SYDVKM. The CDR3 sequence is CASSYLSAQTGGSYEQYF. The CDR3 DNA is TGTGCCAGCAGTTACTTATCCGCTCAGACAGGAGGTAGCTACGAGCAGTACTTC.

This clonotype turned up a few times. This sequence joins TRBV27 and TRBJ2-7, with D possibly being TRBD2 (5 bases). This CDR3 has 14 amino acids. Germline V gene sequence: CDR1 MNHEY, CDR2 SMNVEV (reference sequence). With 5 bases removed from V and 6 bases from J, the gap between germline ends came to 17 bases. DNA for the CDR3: TGTGCCAGCAGTCCCCACCTAGCTAGACCCGAGCAGTACTTC. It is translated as CASSPHLARPEQYF.

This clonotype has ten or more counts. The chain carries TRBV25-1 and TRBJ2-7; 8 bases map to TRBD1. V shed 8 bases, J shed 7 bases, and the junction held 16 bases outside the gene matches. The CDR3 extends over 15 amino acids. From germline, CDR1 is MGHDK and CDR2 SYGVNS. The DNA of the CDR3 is TGTGCCAGCGAGAGTACCGGGACAGGAACTACAGAGCAGTACTTC. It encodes CASESTGTGTTEQYF.

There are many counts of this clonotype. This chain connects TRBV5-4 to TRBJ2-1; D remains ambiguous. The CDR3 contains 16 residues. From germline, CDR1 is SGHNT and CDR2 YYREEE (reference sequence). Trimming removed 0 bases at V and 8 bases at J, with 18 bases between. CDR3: CASSLGGLQSRDEQFF. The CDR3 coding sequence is TGTGCCAGCAGCTTGGGGGGTCTCCAATCACGCGATGAGCAGTTCTTC.

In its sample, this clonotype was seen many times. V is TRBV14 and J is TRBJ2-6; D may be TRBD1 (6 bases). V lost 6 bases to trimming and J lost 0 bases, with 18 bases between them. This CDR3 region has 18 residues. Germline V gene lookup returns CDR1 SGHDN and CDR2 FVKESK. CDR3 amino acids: CASSPRGFDPSGANVLTF. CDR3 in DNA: TGTGCCAGCAGTCCCAGGGGATTTGACCCCTCTGGGGCCAACGTCCTGACTTTC.

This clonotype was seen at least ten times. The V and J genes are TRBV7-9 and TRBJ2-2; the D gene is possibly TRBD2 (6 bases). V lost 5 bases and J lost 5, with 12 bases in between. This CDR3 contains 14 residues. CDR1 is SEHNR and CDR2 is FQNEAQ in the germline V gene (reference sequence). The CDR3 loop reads CASSPPGTTGELFF. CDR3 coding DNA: TGTGCCAGCAGCCCCCCCGGGACTACCGGGGAGCTGTTTTTT.

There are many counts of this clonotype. Written as DNA, the CDR3 is TGTGCCAGCAGCTCAGCTAGCGGGAGGGCCGGTGGGAATGAGCAGTTCTTC. It specifies CASSSASGRAGGNEQFF. The chain uses TRBV5-4 and TRBJ2-1, with 12 bases that match TRBD2. From germline, CDR1 is SGHNT and CDR2 YYREEE (reference sequence). The CDR3 is 17 amino acids. V shed 3 bases, J shed 7 bases, and the junction held 11 bases outside the gene matches.

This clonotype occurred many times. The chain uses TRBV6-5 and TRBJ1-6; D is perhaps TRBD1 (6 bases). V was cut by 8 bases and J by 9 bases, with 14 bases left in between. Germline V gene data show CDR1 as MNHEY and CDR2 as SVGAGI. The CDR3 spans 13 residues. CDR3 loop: CASGGQRGSPLHF. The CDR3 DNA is TGTGCCAGCGGGGGACAAAGAGGTTCACCCCTCCACTTT.

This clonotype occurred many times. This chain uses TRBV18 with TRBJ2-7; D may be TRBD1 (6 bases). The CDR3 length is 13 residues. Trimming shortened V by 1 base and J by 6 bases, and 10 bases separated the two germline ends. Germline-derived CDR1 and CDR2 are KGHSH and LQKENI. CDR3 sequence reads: CASSPRGGPEQYF. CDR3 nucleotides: TGTGCCAGCTCACCACGAGGGGGTCCCGAGCAGTACTTC.

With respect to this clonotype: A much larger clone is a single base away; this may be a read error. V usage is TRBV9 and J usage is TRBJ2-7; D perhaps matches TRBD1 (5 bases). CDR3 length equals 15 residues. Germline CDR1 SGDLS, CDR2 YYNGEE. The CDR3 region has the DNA TGTGCCAACAGCGTAGACCCTACAGGCGGCTACGAGCAGTACTTC. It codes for CANSVDPTGGYEQYF. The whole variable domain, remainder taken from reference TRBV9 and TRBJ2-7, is DSGVTQTPKHLITATGQRVTLRCSPRSGDLSVYWYQQSLDQGLQFLIQYYNGEERAKGNILERFSAQQFPDLHSELNLSSLELGDSALYFCANSVDPTGGYEQYFGPGTRLTVT.

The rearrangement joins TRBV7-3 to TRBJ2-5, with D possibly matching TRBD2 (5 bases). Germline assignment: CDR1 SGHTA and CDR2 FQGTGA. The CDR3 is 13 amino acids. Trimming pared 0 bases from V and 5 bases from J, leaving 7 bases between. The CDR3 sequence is CASSLTSAETQYF. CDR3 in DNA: TGTGCCAGCAGCTTAACTAGCGCGGAGACCCAGTACTTC.

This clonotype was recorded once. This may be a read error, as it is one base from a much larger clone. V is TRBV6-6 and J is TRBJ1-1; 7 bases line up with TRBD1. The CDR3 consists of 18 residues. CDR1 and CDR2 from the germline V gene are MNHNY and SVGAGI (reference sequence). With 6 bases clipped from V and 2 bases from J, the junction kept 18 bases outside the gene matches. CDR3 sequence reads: CASSHPSTGADFNTEAFF. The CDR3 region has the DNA TGTGCCAGCAGCCATCCCTCCACAGGGGCCGATTTCAACACTGAAGCTTTCTTT.

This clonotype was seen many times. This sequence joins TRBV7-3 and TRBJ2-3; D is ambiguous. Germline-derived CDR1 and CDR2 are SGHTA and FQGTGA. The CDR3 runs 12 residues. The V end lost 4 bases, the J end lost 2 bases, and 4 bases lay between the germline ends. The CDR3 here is CASSSITDTQYF. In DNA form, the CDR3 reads TGTGCCAGCAGCTCCATCACAGATACGCAGTATTTT.

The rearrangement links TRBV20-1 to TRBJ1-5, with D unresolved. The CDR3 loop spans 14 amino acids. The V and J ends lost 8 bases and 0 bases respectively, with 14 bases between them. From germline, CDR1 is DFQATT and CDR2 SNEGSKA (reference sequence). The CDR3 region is CSFNQVNSNQPQHF. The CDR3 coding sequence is TGCAGTTTCAATCAGGTCAATAGCAATCAGCCCCAGCATTTT.

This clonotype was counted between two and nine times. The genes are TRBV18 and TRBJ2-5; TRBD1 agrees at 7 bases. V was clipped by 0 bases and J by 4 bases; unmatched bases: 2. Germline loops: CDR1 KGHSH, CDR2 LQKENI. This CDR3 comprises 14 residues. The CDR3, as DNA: TGTGCCAGCTCACCACCTTCAGGGGGAGAGACCCAGTACTTC. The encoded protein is CASSPPSGGETQYF.

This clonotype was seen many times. This CDR3 reads CASSLAGRLSYNEQFF. In DNA, the CDR3 is TGCGCCAGCAGCTTGGCCGGGCGGCTCTCCTACAATGAGCAGTTCTTC. The V call is TRBV5-1, the J call TRBJ2-1; D is undetermined. The germline V and J ends were trimmed by 0 bases and 0 bases, with 10 bases remaining between them. The CDR3 totals 16 residues. From germline, CDR1 is SGHRS and CDR2 YFSETQ.

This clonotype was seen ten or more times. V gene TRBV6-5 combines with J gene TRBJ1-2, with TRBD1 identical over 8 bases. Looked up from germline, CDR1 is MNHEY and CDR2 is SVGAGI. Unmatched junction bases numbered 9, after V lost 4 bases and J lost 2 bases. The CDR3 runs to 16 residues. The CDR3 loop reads CASSSQGARENYGYTF. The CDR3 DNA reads TGTGCCAGCAGTTCCCAGGGGGCGCGGGAGAACTATGGCTACACCTTC.

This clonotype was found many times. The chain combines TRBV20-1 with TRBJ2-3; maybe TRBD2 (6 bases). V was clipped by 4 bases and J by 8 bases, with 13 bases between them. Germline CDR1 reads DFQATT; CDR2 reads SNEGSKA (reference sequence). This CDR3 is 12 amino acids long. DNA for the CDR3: TGCAGTGCTAAGGGAGGACATCTTACGCAGTATTTT. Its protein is CSAKGGHLTQYF.

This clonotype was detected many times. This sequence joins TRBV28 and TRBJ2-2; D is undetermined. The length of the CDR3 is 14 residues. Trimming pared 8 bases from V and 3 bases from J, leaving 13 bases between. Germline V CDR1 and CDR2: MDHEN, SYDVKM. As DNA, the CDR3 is TGTGCCAGCTTGAGGAATCGGGACACCGGGGAGCTGTTTTTT. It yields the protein CASLRNRDTGELFF.

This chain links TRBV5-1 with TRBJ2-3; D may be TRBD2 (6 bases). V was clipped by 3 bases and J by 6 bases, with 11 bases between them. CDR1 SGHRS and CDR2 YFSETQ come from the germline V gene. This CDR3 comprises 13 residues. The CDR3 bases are TGCGCCAGCAGCTCTTCGGGGGAGGATACGCAGTATTTT. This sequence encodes CASSSSGEDTQYF.

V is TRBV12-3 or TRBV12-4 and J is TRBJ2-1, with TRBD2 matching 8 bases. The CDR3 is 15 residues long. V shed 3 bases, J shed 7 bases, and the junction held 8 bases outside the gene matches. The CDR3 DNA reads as TGTGCCAGCAGTTTCGGGGTTGCGGGAGGTAATGAGCAGTTCTTC. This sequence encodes CASSFGVAGGNEQFF.

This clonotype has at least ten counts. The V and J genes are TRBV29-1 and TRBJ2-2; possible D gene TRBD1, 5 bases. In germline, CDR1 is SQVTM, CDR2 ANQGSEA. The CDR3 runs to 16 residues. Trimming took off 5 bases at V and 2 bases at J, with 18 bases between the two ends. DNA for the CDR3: TGCAGCGTTTTGAGAAGGGGATCCCCAAACACCGGGGAGCTGTTTTTT. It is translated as CSVLRRGSPNTGELFF.

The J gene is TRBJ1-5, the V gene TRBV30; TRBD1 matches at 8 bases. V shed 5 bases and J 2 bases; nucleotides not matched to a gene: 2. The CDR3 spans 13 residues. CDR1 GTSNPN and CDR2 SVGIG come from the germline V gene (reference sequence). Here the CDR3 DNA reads TGTGCCTGGGGACAGGGTGGCAATCAGCCCCAGCATTTT. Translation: CAWGQGGNQPQHF.